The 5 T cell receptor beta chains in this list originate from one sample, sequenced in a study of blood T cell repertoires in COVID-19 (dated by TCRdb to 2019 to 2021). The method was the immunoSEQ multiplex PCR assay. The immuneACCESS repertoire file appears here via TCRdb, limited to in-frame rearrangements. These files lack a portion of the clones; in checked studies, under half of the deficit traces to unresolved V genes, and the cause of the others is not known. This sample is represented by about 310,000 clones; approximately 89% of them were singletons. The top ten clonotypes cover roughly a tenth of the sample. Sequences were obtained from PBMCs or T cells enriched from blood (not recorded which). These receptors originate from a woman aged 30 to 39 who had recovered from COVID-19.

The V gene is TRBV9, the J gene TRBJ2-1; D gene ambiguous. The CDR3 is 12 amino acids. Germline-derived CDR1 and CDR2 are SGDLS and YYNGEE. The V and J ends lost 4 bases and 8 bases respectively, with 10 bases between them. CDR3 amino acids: CASSPRLYEQFF. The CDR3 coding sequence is TGTGCCAGCAGCCCGCGCCTTTATGAGCAGTTCTTC.

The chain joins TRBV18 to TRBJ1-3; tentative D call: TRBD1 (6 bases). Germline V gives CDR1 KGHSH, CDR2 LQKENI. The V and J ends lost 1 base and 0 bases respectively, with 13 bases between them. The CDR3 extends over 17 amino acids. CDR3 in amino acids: CASSPQTDSISGNTIYF. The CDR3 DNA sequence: TGTGCCAGCTCACCACAGACGGACAGTATCTCTGGAAACACCATATATTTT.

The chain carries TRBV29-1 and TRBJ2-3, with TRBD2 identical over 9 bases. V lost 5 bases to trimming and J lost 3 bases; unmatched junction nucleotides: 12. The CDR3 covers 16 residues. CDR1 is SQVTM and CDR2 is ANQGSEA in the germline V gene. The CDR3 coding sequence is TGCAGCGTTAGCCTCGGGTTAGCGGGAGCGACAGATACGCAGTATTTT. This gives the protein CSVSLGLAGATDTQYF.

The CDR3 DNA is TGTGCCAGCACCCAAGGACAGAGAACCTATGGCTACACCTTC. This encodes CASTQGQRTYGYTF. This chain links TRBV2 with TRBJ1-2; tentative D call: TRBD1 (6 bases). The V end lost 7 bases, the J end lost 4 bases, and 16 bases lay between the germline ends. The CDR3 spans 14 residues. Germline CDR1 and CDR2: SNHLY and FYNNEI.

CDR3 coding DNA: TGTGCCAGTAGTATCTACCAGGGGGCCACTGAAGCTTTCTTT. It translates to CASSIYQGATEAFF. The rearrangement uses TRBV19 and TRBJ1-1; 8 positions match TRBD1. Per the germline V gene, CDR1 is LNHDA and CDR2 is SQIVND (reference sequence). The CDR3 is made up of 14 amino acids. V was pared by 3 bases and J by 4 bases, with 4 bases of the junction left unmatched.